This T cell receptor (beta chain) was observed in a study of technical replicates of blood from several donors. Assay used: immunoSEQ multiplex PCR; TCRdb lists only in-frame clones, some missing. The sample consists of about 81,000 clones, around 96% of them appearing once. This clone was detected only a few times. The J segment lost 11 bases and the V segment lost 7 bases, leaving 9 bases of the junction unmatched. CDR1 and CDR2 (germline): MNHEY, SVGAGI. The CDR3 is made up of 12 amino acids. The chain is built from TRBV6-5 and TRBJ1-1; 8 bases map to TRBD1. The sequenced sample was T cells isolated from PBMCs. The TCR was taken from a human donor in good health. CDR3 nucleotide sequence: TGTGCCAGCACGCCGACAACAGGGGGTGCTTTCTTT. Amino acids: CASTPTTGGAFF.